A single sample is the source of the 26 T cell receptor beta chains below, sequenced in a study of T cells in women clearing cervical HPV infection. Profiling relied on immunoSEQ multiplex PCR, and the TCRdb table lists in-frame clones only, not all of them. There are 45,000 to 50,000 clones in the sample, with roughly 36% held by the top ten. Sequencing used blood buffy coat. These receptors were obtained from a woman aged 18 to 75 with a cervical HPV16 infection that either progressed to CIN3+ or cleared (not recorded which).

Here the CDR3 reads CASSLAGTSNEQFF. The sequenced part of the CDR3 DNA is TGTGCCAGCAGCCTAGCCGGGACTAGCAATGAG. This chain uses TRBV5-4 with TRBJ2-1, with 8 bases fitting TRBD2. The sequenced fragment ends 3 residues before the CDR3 boundary, so the rest is inferred from the germline J gene. This CDR3 has 14 residues. CDR1 is SGHNT, CDR2 YYREEE, per germline (reference sequence). The junction had 6 bases not matched to a gene; V was cut back by 4 bases and J by 6 bases.

To note about this clone: The read comes to an end 3 residues before the CDR3 does, leaving the germline J gene to fill in the end. The rearrangement links TRBV30 to TRBJ2-2, with 9 bases aligning to TRBD1. Germline V CDR1 and CDR2: GTSNPN, SVGIG (reference sequence). The CDR3 loop spans 14 amino acids. The DNA read from the CDR3 is TGTGCCCACGAACAGGGGGCAAGGAATTCACCG. This translates into CAHEQGARNSP. In full, the CDR3 is CAHEQGARNSPLFF.

On this clone itself: The read finishes 3 residues shy of the CDR3 end, and the germline J gene is used to complete it. V gene TRBV5-6 combines with J gene TRBJ1-4; tentatively, D is TRBD1 (5 bases). The CDR3 totals 14 residues. CDR1 and CDR2 (germline): SGHDT, YYEEEE. Trimming pared 4 bases from V and 8 bases from J, leaving 15 bases between. The sequenced part of the CDR3 DNA is TGTGCCAGCAGCAGACACCAGGGAAACGAAAAA. This codes for CASSRHQGNEK. Given in full, the CDR3 is CASSRHQGNEKLFF.

Concerning this clone: The CDR3 extends 3 residues past the end of the read, so its final part is completed from the germline J gene. The V gene is TRBV6-1, the J gene TRBJ1-2; D is undetermined. The germline V gene encodes CDR1 MNHNS and CDR2 SASEGT. The CDR3 extends over 14 amino acids. The covered CDR3 bases are TGTGCCAGCAGTGAAGCAGGCGGGTCTATGGGC. Protein sequence: CASSEAGGSMG. The full CDR3 protein reads CASSEAGGSMGYTF.

CDR3 sequence: CASSFSAGAYNEQFF. CDR3 DNA (partial): TGTGCCAGCAGCTTTTCAGCGGGGGCCTACAATGAG. V usage is TRBV7-9 and J usage is TRBJ2-1; 8 bases are shared with TRBD2. Read coverage stops 3 residues before the CDR3 terminus; the germline J gene supplies the remainder. Per the germline V gene, CDR1 is SEHNR and CDR2 is FQNEAQ (reference sequence). With V trimmed by 3 bases and J by 2 bases, 3 bases remained unmatched. The CDR3 is made up of 15 amino acids.

About this clone itself: The DNA ends 3 residues before the CDR3 does, and the rest of the CDR3 is filled in from the germline J gene. This chain links TRBV18 with TRBJ1-4, with 8 nucleotides matching TRBD1. Germline CDR1 is KGHSH and CDR2 is LQKENI. V shed 3 bases and J 7 bases; nucleotides not matched to a gene: 10. CDR3 size: 16 residues. CDR3 residues: CASSPGRTGLLEKLFF. The sequenced CDR3 bases are TGTGCCAGCTCACCGGGCCGGACAGGGCTACTTGAAAAA.

A note on this clone: Read coverage stops 3 residues before the CDR3 terminus; the germline J gene supplies the remainder. The chain uses TRBV6-1 and TRBJ2-7, with D possibly matching TRBD1 (5 bases). Per the germline V gene, CDR1 is MNHNS and CDR2 is SASEGT. V gave up 0 bases and J gave up 3 bases, with 12 bases separating them. The CDR3 totals 15 residues. The CDR3 is CASSEASDSFYEQYF. The CDR3 DNA, read in part, is TGTGCCAGCAGTGAAGCCAGCGACAGTTTCTACGAG.

In regard to this clone: Read coverage stops 3 residues before the CDR3 terminus; the germline J gene supplies the remainder. This chain joins TRBV30 and TRBJ1-1, with 9 bases that match TRBD1. Germline loops: CDR1 GTSNPN, CDR2 SVGIG (reference sequence). The CDR3 has 14 residues. Partial CDR3 DNA: TGTGCCTGGACGCCGGGCGGGACAGGGCCCAAT. Translated: CAWTPGGTGPN. In full, the CDR3 is CAWTPGGTGPNAFF.

As for this clone: The CDR3 is cut off 3 residues early in the read; its end comes from the germline J gene. The V and J genes are TRBV14 and TRBJ2-5; no clear D gene. The CDR3 is 13 amino acids. Trimming took 4 bases from V and 5 from J, leaving 11 bases between them. The germline V gene encodes CDR1 SGHDN and CDR2 FVKESK. CDR3 DNA (partial): TGTGCCAGCAGCCCGGCGAGCGACGAGACC. This translates into CASSPASDET. The whole CDR3 protein reads CASSPASDETQYF.

Points on this clone: The read terminates 3 residues ahead of where the CDR3 ends, so the germline J gene completes it. The chain couples TRBV7-9 to TRBJ2-3, with D maybe TRBD1 (6 bases). The CDR3 covers 15 residues. Per germline, CDR1 SEHNR and CDR2 FQNEAQ (reference sequence). V was trimmed by 1 base and J by 6 bases, leaving 14 bases between them. The CDR3 is CASSLVAGVSDTQYF. CDR3 bases read: TGTGCCAGCAGCTTAGTGGCAGGGGTTTCGGATACG.

As concerns this clone: Compared with germline, one end of the junction differs, possibly owing to a read error. The CDR3 is cut off 3 residues early in the read; its end comes from the germline J gene. The chain combines TRBV4-2 with TRBJ2-7, with D perhaps TRBD1 (6 bases). Looked up from germline, CDR1 is LGHNA and CDR2 is YNFKEQ. CDR3 length: 15 amino acids. The CDR3: CASSQYRDILYEQYF. CDR3 bases read: TGCGCCAGCAGCCAATACCGGGACATCCTATACGAG.

A remark on this clone: The missing CDR3 end, 3 residues past where the read stops, is filled in from the germline J gene. The genes are TRBV7-6 and TRBJ2-7; the match to TRBD2 covers 11 bases. The germline gives CDR1 SGHVS, CDR2 FNYEAQ. CDR3 size: 16 residues. Losses at the gene ends were 0 bases for V and 5 bases for J; bases not matched to a gene: 6. This CDR3 reads CASSLASGRAPDEQYF. CDR3 DNA, as far as it was read: TGTGCCAGCAGCTTAGCTAGCGGGAGGGCCCCAGACGAG.

Comments on this clone: The CDR3 extends 3 residues past the end of the read, so its final part is completed from the germline J gene. The chain is built from TRBV5-1 and TRBJ2-2; D is unresolved. In germline, CDR1 is SGHRS, CDR2 YFSETQ. Deletions cut 6 bases from V and 1 base from J, with 7 bases between. This CDR3 comprises 13 residues. CDR3 loop: CASIAGNTGELFF. The CDR3 bases that were read are TGCGCCAGCATCGCAGGGAACACCGGGGAG.

As for this clone: The sequenced fragment ends 3 residues before the CDR3 boundary, so the rest is inferred from the germline J gene. The chain recombines TRBV7-2 with TRBJ2-7; 9 bases match TRBD1. The CDR3 loop spans 15 amino acids. The germline CDR1 and CDR2 sequences are SGHTA and FQGNSA. Trimming at V came to 5 bases and at J to 1 base, leaving 6 bases not matched to a gene. CDR3 region: CASSAGQGMSYEQYF. Partial CDR3 DNA: TGTGCCAGCAGCGCGGGACAGGGAATGTCCTACGAG.

Comments on this clone: The read stops 3 residues short of the end of the CDR3; the missing end is completed from the germline J gene. The V call is TRBV2, the J call TRBJ1-5; 8 positions match TRBD1. There are 13 residues in the CDR3. Looked up from germline, CDR1 is SNHLY and CDR2 is FYNNEI. V trimming: 6 bases; J trimming: 7 bases; junction bases outside the gene matches: 5. The sequenced part of the CDR3 DNA is TGTGCCAGCAGATCAGGGGGCCAGCAGCCC. This gives the protein CASRSGGQQP. The CDR3 reads in full as CASRSGGQQPQHF.

Regarding this clone: The read terminates 3 residues ahead of where the CDR3 ends, so the germline J gene completes it. The V call is TRBV30, the J call TRBJ2-5, with D hard to call. There are 11 residues in the CDR3. The V gene's germline CDR1 is GTSNPN and CDR2 SVGIG (reference sequence). The germline V and J ends were trimmed by 2 bases and 2 bases, with 3 bases remaining between them. Partial CDR3 DNA: TGTGCCTGGAGTACTCAAGAGACC. Its translation is CAWSTQET. The whole CDR3 sequence reads CAWSTQETQYF. The full variable domain, rest sourced from reference TRBV30 and TRBJ2-5, is SQTIHQWPATLVQPVGSPLSLECTVEGTSNPNLYWYRQAAGRGLQLLFYSVGIGQISSEVPQNLSASRPQDRQFILSSKKLLLSDSGFYLCAWSTQETQYFGPGTRLLVL.

With respect to this clone: The read falls 3 residues short of the CDR3 end, and the missing part is taken from the germline J gene. The chain joins TRBV7-8 to TRBJ1-5, with TRBD1 as a possible D gene (6 bases). The CDR3 is 16 amino acids. The V end was cut by 5 bases, the J end by 6 bases, with 20 bases between. The germline V gene encodes CDR1 SGHVS and CDR2 FQNEAQ. The CDR3 bases that were read are TGTGCCAGCAGCCCAATAGAGGGGGGGCACGGTCAGCCC. It translates to CASSPIEGGHGQP. The entire CDR3 reads CASSPIEGGHGQPQHF.

With regard to this clone: Coverage ceases 3 residues before the CDR3 finishes, and the germline J gene fills in the end. The rearrangement links TRBV19 to TRBJ1-3, with a weak D call TRBD1 (6 bases). Germline V CDR1 and CDR2: LNHDA, SQIVND (reference sequence). V lost 8 bases and J lost 4, with 21 bases in between. This CDR3 is 16 amino acids long. CDR3 amino acids: CASAPGGSQVGNTIYF. Incomplete CDR3 DNA: TGTGCCAGTGCGCCTGGGGGCAGCCAGGTCGGAAACACC. The variable domain in full, with the rest retrieved from reference TRBV19 and TRBJ1-3, is DGGITQSPKYLFRKEGQNVTLSCEQNLNHDAMYWYRQDPGQGLRLIYYSQIVNDFQKGDIAEGYSVSREKKESFPLTVTSAQKNPTAFYLCASAPGGSQVGNTIYFGEGSWLTVV.

Turning to this clone: The CDR3 end is not reached by the read, which stops 3 residues before it; the germline J gene fills it in. This chain joins TRBV18 and TRBJ1-4; a weak D match, TRBD1 (5 bases). The CDR3 consists of 16 residues. Deletions cut 3 bases from V and 6 bases from J, with 17 bases between. Germline CDR1 KGHSH, CDR2 LQKENI. CDR3 loop: CASSPRGAAVYEKLFF. CDR3 DNA (partial): TGTGCCAGCTCACCCCGAGGGGCTGCTGTATATGAAAAA. Full variable domain (outside the CDR3, taken from reference TRBV18 and TRBJ1-4): NAGVMQNPRHLVRRRGQEARLRCSPMKGHSHVYWYRQLPEEGLKFMVYLQKENIIDESGMPKERFSAEFPKEGPSILRIQQVVRGDSAAYFCASSPRGAAVYEKLFFGSGTQLSVL.

Remarks on this clone: The CDR3 extends 3 residues past the end of the read, so its final part is completed from the germline J gene. The chain combines TRBV7-6 with TRBJ1-5; D perhaps matches TRBD1 (5 bases). Trimming took off 5 bases at V and 9 bases at J, with 17 bases between the two ends. Germline CDR1 and CDR2: SGHVS and FNYEAQ. This CDR3 contains 14 residues. The CDR3 bases that were read are TGTGCCAGCAGCCCAGCGGGAGGGGTAGGGCCC. Translated, it gives CASSPAGGVGP. The CDR3 reads in full as CASSPAGGVGPQHF.

Turning to this clone: The observed sequence ends 3 residues before the CDR3 terminus, with the missing tail filled in from the germline J gene. This sequence joins TRBV7-6 and TRBJ2-3, with 10 bases that match TRBD2. The CDR3 sequence is 16 residues long. CDR1 and CDR2 from the germline V gene are SGHVS and FNYEAQ. J was trimmed by 5 bases and V by 2 bases; bases with no gene match: 7. The CDR3 DNA, read in part, is TGTGCCAGCAGCTTAAGGCTAGCGGGAGTTCAAGATACG. Translated, it gives CASSLRLAGVQDT. The CDR3 in its entirety is CASSLRLAGVQDTQYF.

Comments on this clone: The read terminates 3 residues before the CDR3 end, so the remaining end is supplied by the germline J gene. The V and J genes are TRBV7-9 and TRBJ1-2, with 9 bases identical to TRBD1. CDR3 length equals 15 residues. Germline V CDR1 and CDR2: SEHNR, FQNEAQ (reference sequence). The CDR3 is CASSQGGGQGRDYTF. The covered CDR3 bases are TGTGCCAGCAGCCAGGGGGGAGGACAGGGGAGGGAC. Complete variable domain (other parts from reference TRBV7-9 and TRBJ1-2): DTGVSQNPRHKITKRGQNVTFRCDPISEHNRLYWYRQTLGQGPEFLTYFQNEAQLEKSRLLSDRFSAERPKGSFSTLEIQRTEQGDSAMYLCASSQGGGQGRDYTFGSGTRLTVV.

On this clone itself: The CDR3 goes on 3 residues after the read ends, and that part is filled in from the germline J gene. This sequence joins TRBV6-2 or TRBV6-3 and TRBJ2-1; 10 bases agree with TRBD1. V gave up 7 bases and J gave up 5 bases; unmatched junction bases: 8. The CDR3 covers 15 residues. Germline-derived CDR1 and CDR2 are MNHEY and SVGEGT. Here the CDR3 reads CASNPGTGVHNEQFF. The covered CDR3 bases are TGTGCCAGCAATCCCGGGACAGGGGTTCACAATGAG.

As for this clone: The CDR3 end lies 3 residues beyond the end of the read and is filled in from the germline J gene. The rearrangement links TRBV7-9 to TRBJ2-7; D perhaps matches TRBD1 (6 bases). Germline V lookup: CDR1 SEHNR, CDR2 FQNEAQ (reference sequence). Trimming shortened V by 3 bases and J by 3 bases, and 12 bases separated the two germline ends. This CDR3 spans 14 amino acids. The CDR3 protein is CASSFSGDFYEQYF. The covered CDR3 bases are TGTGCCAGCAGCTTTTCAGGGGATTTCTACGAG.

For this clone: Read sequence stops 3 residues before the CDR3 end, and the germline J gene provides the missing end. This same CDR3 is encoded by further DNA sequences in the sample. This rearrangement joins TRBV7-9 to TRBJ2-3, with D maybe TRBD1 (5 bases). In germline, CDR1 is SEHNR, CDR2 FQNEAQ (reference sequence). V was clipped by 5 bases and J by 4 bases, with 10 bases between them. This CDR3 is 13 amino acids long. CDR3 region: CASSPKGPDTQYF. Partial CDR3 DNA: TGTGCCAGCAGCCCCAAGGGGCCAGATACG.

Comment on this clone: The read is 3 residues too short to cover the CDR3 end, so that end is filled in from the germline J gene. The rearrangement links TRBV5-1 to TRBJ2-2; the match to TRBD1 covers 8 bases. The V and J ends lost 7 bases and 1 base, in that order; junction bases with no gene match: 6. This CDR3 is built from 15 residues. Per the germline V gene, CDR1 is SGHRS and CDR2 is YFSETQ. The CDR3 protein is CASSRTGKNTGELFF. The covered CDR3 bases are TGCGCCAGCTCACGGACAGGGAAGAACACCGGGGAG.